This entry describes one T cell receptor beta chain. One junction end disagrees with the germline gene, perhaps due to a read error. The source of the sample is a study of blood T cell repertoires in COVID-19. Study-level information: Donors in the United States, Italy and Spain gave samples during acute or convalescent COVID-19.

Produced via immunoSEQ multiplex PCR; TCRdb's table is partial and in-frame only. This sample has 150,000 or so clones, with more than 75% found just once. The CDR3 has 16 amino acids. Germline values: CDR1 SGHNT, CDR2 YYREEE (reference sequence). The receptor was derived from a man older than 75 with acute or convalescent COVID-19. Sequenced: peripheral blood. J is TRBJ2-5 and V is TRBV5-4; tentative D call: TRBD2 (6 bases). As DNA, the CDR3 is TGTGCCAGCAGCCCGATGGGGACTCCCGGGCAAGTGACCCAGTACTTC. Translated, it gives CASSPMGTPGQVTQYF.